Following are 30 T cell receptor beta chains from one sample sequenced in a study of T cell changes during pregnancy in multiple sclerosis. Sequencing was performed with immunoSEQ multiplex PCR; in TCRdb, only in-frame clones are kept and a portion is missing. The table lists approximately 30,000 clones, about nine tenths of them singletons. Sequenced here: CD8+ T cells from peripheral blood mononuclear cells, sampled in the second trimester of pregnancy. The receptors were sampled from a female donor with multiple sclerosis, enrolled in a pregnancy study.

The J gene is TRBJ1-5, the V gene TRBV13; D is perhaps TRBD1 (5 bases). The germline gives CDR1 PRHDT, CDR2 FYEKMQ (reference sequence). CDR3 length: 16 amino acids. V lost 1 base and J lost 2, with 12 bases in between. CDR3 DNA sequence: TGTGCCAGCAGCTTAGCCTCATGGGGCCGCAATCAGCCCCAGCATTTT. Translating it yields CASSLASWGRNQPQHF.

The chain carries TRBV10-3 and TRBJ1-2; D unclear. The CDR3 runs 14 residues. V lost 0 bases and J lost 9, with 14 bases in between. The germline CDR1 and CDR2 sequences are ENHRY and SYGVKD. The CDR3 reads CAISESRDEWSYTF. CDR3 coding DNA: TGTGCCATCAGTGAGTCGCGGGATGAGTGGAGCTACACCTTC.

V and J are TRBV6-4 and TRBJ2-5, with a weak D call TRBD1 (5 bases). CDR3 length: 11 amino acids. V was clipped by 11 bases and J by 2 bases, with 9 bases between them. CDR1 and CDR2 from the germline V gene are MRHNA and SNTAGT. The DNA for the CDR3 is TGTGCCGGGGCCCCACAAGAGACCCAGTACTTC. Protein: CAGAPQETQYF.

The chain employs TRBV11-2 and TRBJ2-5, with a possible D match to TRBD2 (7 bases). Trimming cost V 1 base and J 5 bases, with 14 bases left between them. CDR1 is SGHAT, CDR2 FQNNGV, per germline. This CDR3 is built from 15 residues. CDR3 bases: TGTGCCAGCAGCTTAGTGGGGGGGCAGAGGGAGACCCAGTACTTC. It encodes CASSLVGGQRETQYF.

The chain carries TRBV9 and TRBJ2-1; possibly TRBD2 for D (7 bases). CDR3 length: 15 amino acids. The germline V gene encodes CDR1 SGDLS and CDR2 YYNGEE. V lost 0 bases to trimming and J lost 4 bases, with 11 bases between them. This CDR3 reads CASSVVRGPYNEQFF. For the CDR3, the DNA is TGTGCCAGCAGCGTAGTGCGGGGGCCGTACAATGAGCAGTTCTTC.

This rearrangement joins TRBV2 to TRBJ1-6, with D hard to call. Germline V gene lookup returns CDR1 SNHLY and CDR2 FYNNEI. V lost 7 bases and J lost 7, with 11 bases in between. This CDR3 is built from 13 residues. CDR3 sequence (DNA): TGTGCCAGCAACGGTAAATTAAATTCACCCCTCCACTTT. Translating it yields CASNGKLNSPLHF.

The chain recombines TRBV7-3 with TRBJ2-1, with D tentatively TRBD2 (5 bases). V lost 4 bases to trimming and J lost 6 bases, with 16 bases between them. The CDR3 is made up of 15 amino acids. Germline V gives CDR1 SGHTA, CDR2 FQGTGA. The CDR3 nucleotides read TGTGCCAGCAGCTGGGCCCAGGCGGGCAGCAATGAGCAGTTCTTC. Encoded protein: CASSWAQAGSNEQFF.

The gene calls are TRBV27 and TRBJ2-1, with a possible D match to TRBD1 (5 bases). The germline gives CDR1 MNHEY, CDR2 SMNVEV (reference sequence). Deletions cut 6 bases from V and 7 bases from J, with 16 bases between. The CDR3 extends over 14 amino acids. Here the CDR3 reads CASSSLGRGNEQFF. The CDR3 nucleotides read TGTGCCAGCAGCTCGCTAGGAAGGGGAAATGAGCAGTTCTTC.

The J gene is TRBJ1-5, the V gene TRBV2, with a weak D call TRBD1 (6 bases). The CDR3 is 14 amino acids. V was shortened by 8 bases and J by 4 bases, with 15 bases between the two germline ends. CDR1 and CDR2 (germline): SNHLY, FYNNEI. The CDR3 region has the DNA TGTGCCAGCGGGGGCGCAGGGTGGAATCAGCCCCAGCATTTT. The encoded protein is CASGGAGWNQPQHF.

The chain recombines TRBV27 with TRBJ2-5; 7 bases are a match to TRBD2. CDR3 length: 15 amino acids. Germline V gives CDR1 MNHEY, CDR2 SMNVEV (reference sequence). V lost 5 bases, J lost 2 bases, and 8 bases stayed unmatched. CDR3 sequence reads: CASSPLAGLQETQYF. The DNA for the CDR3 is TGTGCCAGCAGTCCTCTCGCGGGACTACAAGAGACCCAGTACTTC.

This sequence joins TRBV29-1 and TRBJ1-2, with TRBD1 identical over 11 bases. The CDR3 has 15 amino acids. Germline trimming cut 7 bases from V and 0 bases from J; bases unmatched to any gene: 7. Per the germline V gene, CDR1 is SQVTM and CDR2 is ANQGSEA. The CDR3 DNA reads TGCAGCGCCGGACAGGGGGCAATGACTAACTATGGCTACACCTTC. It yields the protein CSAGQGAMTNYGYTF. Together with reference TRBV29-1 and TRBJ1-2, the CDR3 gives the full variable domain: SAVISQKPSRDICQRGTSLTIQCQVDSQVTMMFWYRQQPGQSLTLIATANQGSEATYESGFVIDKFPISRPNLTFSTLTVSNMSPEDSSIYLCSAGQGAMTNYGYTFGSGTRLTVV.

J is TRBJ2-2 and V is TRBV29-1, with 8 bases aligning to TRBD2. Germline trimming cut 0 bases from V and 3 bases from J; bases unmatched to any gene: 15. Germline lookup yields CDR1 SQVTM and CDR2 ANQGSEA. The CDR3 extends over 19 amino acids. Here the CDR3 reads CSVEDRLVKSGRDTGELFF. The CDR3 DNA follows: TGCAGCGTTGAAGATCGGCTAGTTAAGAGCGGGAGAGACACCGGGGAGCTGTTTTTT.

Judged by abundance, this clone is medium-sized. The chain is built from TRBV30 and TRBJ2-2; TRBD1 agrees at 9 bases. The CDR3 contains 14 residues. Germline loops: CDR1 GTSNPN, CDR2 SVGIG (reference sequence). With V trimmed by 1 base and J by 3 bases, 0 bases remained unmatched. Here the CDR3 reads CAWSGTGDTGELFF. The CDR3 bases are TGTGCCTGGAGTGGGACAGGGGACACCGGGGAGCTGTTTTTT.

This rearrangement joins TRBV15 to TRBJ2-6, with a possible D match to TRBD1 (6 bases). The CDR3 length is 16 residues. Germline V lookup: CDR1 LNHNV, CDR2 YYDKDF (reference sequence). V was cut by 3 bases and J by 4 bases, with 13 bases left in between. Here the CDR3 reads CATSRDRESGANVLTF. The CDR3 DNA follows: TGTGCCACCAGCAGGGACAGAGAGTCAGGGGCCAACGTCCTGACTTTC.

Only one count was recorded for this clone. The chain joins TRBV4-1 to TRBJ2-7, with 7 bases identical to TRBD1. V lost 2 bases to trimming and J lost 2 bases; unmatched junction nucleotides: 12. The CDR3 length is 17 residues. Germline V gives CDR1 MGHRA, CDR2 YSYEKL. CDR3 in amino acids: CASSQKGGRGLTYEQYF. The CDR3 DNA reads as TGCGCCAGCAGCCAAAAAGGGGGCAGGGGGTTAACCTACGAGCAGTACTTC.

The chain joins TRBV4-3 to TRBJ2-1; 7 bases are a match to TRBD1. Germline CDR1 and CDR2: LGHNA and YSLEER. V lost 9 bases to trimming and J lost 2 bases; unmatched junction nucleotides: 7. The CDR3 extends over 14 amino acids. In nucleotides, the CDR3 is TGCGCCAGTGGAAGGGGGCCCCCCTACAATGAGCAGTTCTTC. Translation: CASGRGPPYNEQFF.

This sequence joins TRBV7-9 and TRBJ1-4; the match to TRBD1 covers 9 bases. The germline gives CDR1 SEHNR, CDR2 FQNEAQ (reference sequence). There are 17 residues in the CDR3. V was clipped by 1 base and J by 7 bases; unmatched bases: 10. The CDR3 is CASSLVRGTGSFEKLFF. The DNA for the CDR3 is TGTGCCAGCAGCTTAGTGCGAGGGACAGGGTCATTTGAAAAACTGTTTTTT.

This clone was recorded only once. The chain employs TRBV6-1 and TRBJ2-7; no reliable D call. This CDR3 has 14 residues. Trimming removed 0 bases at V and 2 bases at J, with 8 bases between. The germline CDR1 and CDR2 sequences are MNHNS and SASEGT. CDR3 protein: CASSEAQATYEQYF. DNA of the CDR3: TGTGCCAGCAGTGAAGCGCAGGCAACCTACGAGCAGTACTTC.

The CDR3 spells CASSLVGRTGPEAFF. The CDR3 nucleotides read TGTGCCAGCAGCTTAGTAGGGAGGACTGGCCCTGAAGCTTTCTTT. V is TRBV7-9 and J is TRBJ1-1; no definite D call. The CDR3 spans 15 residues. CDR1 and CDR2 from the germline V gene are SEHNR and FQNEAQ (reference sequence). Trimming pared 1 base from V and 6 bases from J, leaving 15 bases between.

This clone was detected once. The V gene is TRBV7-6, the J gene TRBJ2-1, with TRBD2 as a possible D gene (5 bases). The CDR3 consists of 12 residues. Trimming shortened V by 5 bases and J by 10 bases, and 12 bases separated the two germline ends. Looked up from germline, CDR1 is SGHVS and CDR2 is FNYEAQ. The CDR3 reads CASSPTRGEQFF. CDR3 nucleotides: TGTGCCAGCAGCCCCACCCGCGGGGAGCAGTTCTTC.

This clone was seen just once. The genes are TRBV27 and TRBJ1-5, with D tentatively TRBD1 (6 bases). The CDR3 totals 14 residues. V lost 6 bases to trimming and J lost 4 bases, with 13 bases between them. The germline gives CDR1 MNHEY, CDR2 SMNVEV (reference sequence). CDR3 protein: CASSPEQGNQPQHF. CDR3 nucleotide sequence: TGTGCCAGCAGCCCAGAGCAGGGGAATCAGCCCCAGCATTTT.

The V and J genes are TRBV27 and TRBJ2-6; D may be TRBD2 (6 bases). CDR1 MNHEY and CDR2 SMNVEV come from the germline V gene (reference sequence). This CDR3 region has 17 residues. V lost 4 bases and J 0 bases, leaving 13 bases between the germline ends. The CDR3 is CASSSTRGFSGANVLTF. The CDR3 DNA sequence: TGTGCCAGCAGTTCGACCCGGGGGTTCTCTGGGGCCAACGTCCTGACTTTC.

This rearrangement joins TRBV6-5 to TRBJ2-3, with 8 bases identical to TRBD2. Germline loops: CDR1 MNHEY, CDR2 SVGAGI. CDR3 size: 16 residues. Losses at the gene ends were 0 bases for V and 6 bases for J; bases not matched to a gene: 8. The CDR3 reads CASSYSRGAQRDTQYF. The CDR3, as DNA: TGTGCCAGCAGTTACTCGCGGGGGGCCCAGCGGGATACGCAGTATTTT.

The chain links TRBV28 to TRBJ1-2, with 7 bases matching TRBD1. The germline gives CDR1 MDHEN, CDR2 SYDVKM. V lost 8 bases to trimming and J lost 5 bases; unmatched junction nucleotides: 11. The length of the CDR3 is 14 residues. DNA of the CDR3: TGTGCCAGCTCACAGGGGCAGGGGATTTATGGCTACACCTTC. Translation: CASSQGQGIYGYTF.

The J gene is TRBJ1-3, the V gene TRBV7-8; D remains unclear. Germline-derived CDR1 and CDR2 are SGHVS and FQNEAQ. Trimming pared 1 base from V and 6 bases from J, leaving 16 bases between. The CDR3 runs to 16 residues. The CDR3 reads CASSLVGGLSENTIYF. DNA of the CDR3: TGTGCCAGCAGCTTAGTTGGAGGGCTCTCGGAAAACACCATATATTTT. The variable domain in full, with the rest retrieved from reference TRBV7-8 and TRBJ1-3, is GAGVSQSPRYKVAKRGQDVALRCDPISGHVSLFWYQQALGQGPEFLTYFQNEAQLDKSGLPSDRFFAERPEGSVSTLKIQRTQQEDSAVYLCASSLVGGLSENTIYFGEGSWLTVV.

This chain links TRBV7-2 with TRBJ2-1; perhaps TRBD2 as D (5 bases). The CDR3 runs 14 residues. V lost 2 bases and J 4 bases, leaving 9 bases between the germline ends. In germline, CDR1 is SGHTA, CDR2 FQGNSA. CDR3 region: CASSLSLAYNEQFF. DNA of the CDR3: TGTGCCAGCAGCTTATCCTTAGCGTACAATGAGCAGTTCTTC. Full variable domain (rest looked up from reference TRBV7-2 and TRBJ2-1): GAGVSQSPSNKVTEKGKDVELRCDPISGHTALYWYRQSLGQGLEFLIYFQGNSAPDKSGLPSDRFSAERTGGSVSTLTIQRTQQEDSAVYLCASSLSLAYNEQFFGPGTRLTVL.

The genes are TRBV27 and TRBJ1-2; no clear D gene. This CDR3 comprises 16 residues. Per germline, CDR1 MNHEY and CDR2 SMNVEV (reference sequence). V was pared by 0 bases and J by 4 bases, with 15 bases between. The CDR3 sequence is CASSLSWRVRGYGYTF. DNA for the CDR3: TGTGCCAGCAGTTTATCGTGGAGGGTTCGGGGCTATGGCTACACCTTC.

This clone is termed hyperexpanded. This chain joins TRBV10-2 and TRBJ2-1; 9 bases line up with TRBD1. With 6 bases clipped from V and 5 bases from J, the junction kept 11 bases outside the gene matches. Germline values: CDR1 WSHSY, CDR2 SAAADI. CDR3 length: 16 residues. CDR3 loop: CASRGPGTGWNNEQFF. CDR3 nucleotides: TGCGCCAGCAGGGGCCCCGGGACAGGGTGGAACAATGAGCAGTTCTTC.

The V and J genes are TRBV27 and TRBJ2-7; possibly TRBD1 for D (6 bases). CDR1 and CDR2 from the germline V gene are MNHEY and SMNVEV (reference sequence). This CDR3 is built from 13 residues. Trimming left V 4 bases short and J 6 bases short, with 13 bases between. The DNA of the CDR3 is TGTGCCAGCAGTTACGTGGGGGCCCTCGAGCAGTACTTC. Translation gives CASSYVGALEQYF.

The chain combines TRBV7-8 with TRBJ1-6; 9 bases line up with TRBD1. The CDR3 consists of 17 residues. J was trimmed by 7 bases and V by 1 base; bases with no gene match: 8. Per germline, CDR1 SGHVS and CDR2 FQNEAQ. The CDR3: CASSLVTGGTGNSPLHF. The CDR3 DNA reads TGTGCCAGCAGCTTAGTCACAGGGGGCACGGGGAATTCACCCCTCCACTTT. Complete variable domain (other parts from reference TRBV7-8 and TRBJ1-6): GAGVSQSPRYKVAKRGQDVALRCDPISGHVSLFWYQQALGQGPEFLTYFQNEAQLDKSGLPSDRFFAERPEGSVSTLKIQRTQQEDSAVYLCASSLVTGGTGNSPLHFGNGTRLTVT.